A single sample is the source of the 9 T cell receptor beta chains below, sequenced in a study of cytomegalovirus exposure and HLA in healthy donors. Primers included in the PCR were 60 Vbeta and 13 Jbeta primers. Data came from immunoSEQ multiplex PCR; TCRdb stores just in-frame clones and leaves some out. The profile covers 100,000 or so clones, with approximately 80% appearing a single time and about 6% taken by the ten largest. Sequenced sample: PBMCs. These receptors were collected from a male donor in good health and CMV-seronegative.

This clone is a singleton in its sample. This sequence joins TRBV4-2 and TRBJ1-2; a possible D gene is TRBD1 (5 bases). Germline V gives CDR1 LGHNA, CDR2 YNFKEQ. V lost 0 bases to trimming and J lost 4 bases, with 21 bases between them. This CDR3 region has 18 residues. In DNA, the CDR3 is TGTGCCAGCAGCCAAGAACCTATCAGGCAGGGAGGAACCTATGGCTACACCTTC. Translation: CASSQEPIRQGGTYGYTF.

CDR3 coding DNA: TGTGCCAGCAGTTTTGCGGGGCCTGCCAAAAACATTCAGTACTTC. It is translated as CASSFAGPAKNIQYF. The chain is built from TRBV27 and TRBJ2-4, with D possibly being TRBD2 (6 bases). The V and J ends lost 3 bases and 1 base respectively, with 10 bases between them. The CDR3 runs to 15 residues. CDR1 MNHEY and CDR2 SMNVEV come from the germline V gene (reference sequence).

The chain employs TRBV4-1 and TRBJ1-5, with 7 bases that match TRBD1. The V gene end was trimmed by 4 bases and the J gene end by 0 bases; junction bases not matched to a gene: 3. In germline, CDR1 is MGHRA, CDR2 YSYEKL. The length of the CDR3 is 15 residues. CDR3 bases: TGCGCCAGCAGCCCCAGGGGGGATAGCAATCAGCCCCAGCATTTT. Its translation: CASSPRGDSNQPQHF.

This clone has more than one count but fewer than ten. The V gene is TRBV7-8, the J gene TRBJ1-4; unclear D gene. Germline V gives CDR1 SGHVS, CDR2 FQNEAQ. Trimming shortened V by 1 base and J by 7 bases, and 16 bases separated the two germline ends. This CDR3 is built from 16 residues. CDR3 protein: CASSLVGRGMGEKLFF. CDR3 bases: TGTGCCAGCAGCTTAGTGGGTCGGGGAATGGGTGAAAAACTGTTTTTT.

This clone was picked up a small number of times. The V and J genes are TRBV21-1 and TRBJ2-2; TRBD2, the D gene given by the table, was not confirmed from the DNA. TRBV21-1 is a listed pseudogene. The CDR3 consists of 16 residues. This CDR3 reads CASSKFPAGVAGELFF. CDR3 in DNA: TGTGCCAGCAGCAAATTCCCAGCGGGAGTTGCCGGGGAGCTGTTTTTT.

This sequence joins TRBV5-4 and TRBJ1-2; tentatively, D is TRBD1 (6 bases). The CDR3 spans 15 residues. Germline assignment: CDR1 SGHNT and CDR2 YYREEE (reference sequence). Trimming left V 4 bases short and J 0 bases short, with 13 bases between. The CDR3 loop is CASSPDRRPNYGYTF. The CDR3 DNA reads TGTGCCAGCAGCCCAGACAGGAGACCTAACTATGGCTACACCTTC.

In nucleotides, the CDR3 is TGTGCCAGCAGTGAAGTGAAGGCAGGGGCCGACGAGCAGTACTTC. Translation: CASSEVKAGADEQYF. The V call is TRBV6-1, the J call TRBJ2-7; a weak D match, TRBD1 (6 bases). Germline CDR1 and CDR2: MNHNS and SASEGT. V was pared by 1 base and J by 5 bases, with 15 bases between. The CDR3 is 15 amino acids.

The rearrangement uses TRBV29-1 and TRBJ2-7; 8 bases line up with TRBD1. Germline values: CDR1 SQVTM, CDR2 ANQGSEA. J lost 0 bases, V lost 6 bases, and 10 bases had no gene match. The CDR3 is made up of 15 amino acids. The CDR3 sequence is CSVATGTGYSYEQYF. Here the CDR3 DNA reads TGCAGCGTCGCGACCGGGACAGGATACTCCTACGAGCAGTACTTC.

This chain links TRBV6-4 with TRBJ2-3; D remains ambiguous. CDR3 length: 15 residues. The germline V gene has CDR1 MRHNA and CDR2 SNTAGT. V lost 3 bases to trimming and J lost 0 bases, with 10 bases between them. The CDR3 protein is CASSEESASTDTQYF. In nucleotides, the CDR3 is TGTGCCAGCAGTGAGGAGTCGGCTAGCACAGATACGCAGTATTTT.